One sample yielded the 20 T cell receptor beta chains listed below, sequenced in a study of blood T cell repertoires in COVID-19. Sequencing used immunoSEQ multiplex PCR; TCRdb keeps in-frame clones, though not all of them. Among 65,000 to 95,000 clones listed, 78% were seen once. The sample was peripheral blood. The receptors derive from a human donor in a cohort sampled during active COVID-19.

The CDR3 sequence is CASSSPGLSQETQYF. The CDR3 DNA sequence: TGTGCCAGCAGTTCCCCGGGACTCTCTCAAGAGACCCAGTACTTC. The chain combines TRBV27 with TRBJ2-5; D perhaps matches TRBD2 (6 bases). The CDR3 sequence is 15 residues long. Per the germline V gene, CDR1 is MNHEY and CDR2 is SMNVEV (reference sequence). V was trimmed by 4 bases and J by 2 bases, leaving 14 bases between them.

This clone came up a few times. The chain carries TRBV29-1 and TRBJ2-1; weak D call: TRBD1 (7 bases). Germline CDR1 reads SQVTM; CDR2 reads ANQGSEA. V was trimmed by 2 bases and J by 7 bases, leaving 12 bases between them. This CDR3 comprises 13 residues. CDR3 sequence (DNA): TGCAGCGTTGAACAGGGGGGTATGAATGAGCAGTTCTTC. Residues: CSVEQGGMNEQFF.

The V call is TRBV19, the J call TRBJ1-2, with unresolved D. V shed 4 bases and J shed 7 bases, with 10 bases lying between them. Looked up from germline, CDR1 is LNHDA and CDR2 is SQIVND (reference sequence). CDR3 size: 12 residues. The CDR3 loop reads CASSTAGAGYTF. CDR3 nucleotide sequence: TGTGCCAGTAGTACTGCGGGAGCTGGCTACACCTTC.

This clone was found a few times. In DNA form, the CDR3 reads TGCGCCAGCAGAGGGACAGAGAATAGCAATCAGCCCCAGCATTTT. Amino acid sequence: CASRGTENSNQPQHF. This rearrangement joins TRBV4-1 to TRBJ1-5, with 7 bases matching TRBD1. V trimming: 6 bases; J trimming: 0 bases; junction bases outside the gene matches: 5. The CDR3 is made up of 15 amino acids. CDR1 is MGHRA and CDR2 is YSYEKL in the germline V gene.

The chain recombines TRBV6-6 with TRBJ2-7; 15 bases agree with TRBD2. The CDR3 totals 16 residues. Trimming at V came to 5 bases and at J to 4 bases, leaving 6 bases not matched to a gene. The germline CDR1 and CDR2 sequences are MNHNY and SVGAGI (reference sequence). The CDR3 is CASSLRTSGGVYEQYF. The CDR3 DNA is TGTGCCAGCAGTCTACGGACTAGCGGGGGGGTTTACGAGCAGTACTTC.

The chain joins TRBV2 to TRBJ2-7; TRBD2 aligns across 8 bases. Germline CDR1 SNHLY, CDR2 FYNNEI. The CDR3 totals 15 residues. Trimming removed 7 bases from V and 5 bases from J; junction bases left unmatched: 13. DNA of the CDR3: TGTGCCAGCACTTGGGAGCTCGGGGGGGCGAACGAGCAGTACTTC. This sequence encodes CASTWELGGANEQYF.

The rearrangement links TRBV28 to TRBJ1-3; D not resolved. The germline V and J ends were trimmed by 5 bases and 0 bases, with 11 bases remaining between them. Germline-derived CDR1 and CDR2 are MDHEN and SYDVKM. CDR3 length: 15 amino acids. The CDR3 nucleotides read TGTGCCAGCAGTAGACCGACTAGCTCTGGAAACACCATATATTTT. The encoded protein is CASSRPTSSGNTIYF.

The chain uses TRBV6-2 or TRBV6-3 and TRBJ2-7, with 7 bases fitting TRBD2. CDR1 and CDR2 from the germline V gene are MNHEY and SVGEGT. This CDR3 comprises 13 residues. The trim removed 6 bases at V and 3 bases at J, leaving 5 bases unmatched. Here the CDR3 DNA reads TGTGCCAGCAGCCGGGACTACCTCTACGAGCAGTACGTC. Its protein is CASSRDYLYEQYV.

The rearrangement uses TRBV27 and TRBJ2-2; 8 nucleotides agree with TRBD1. With V trimmed by 6 bases and J by 6 bases, 3 bases remained unmatched. Germline CDR1 reads MNHEY; CDR2 reads SMNVEV (reference sequence). The CDR3 runs 13 residues. The CDR3 DNA reads TGTGCCAGCAGAGCACAGGGGGCCGGGGAGCTGTTTTTT. This sequence encodes CASRAQGAGELFF.

The V gene is TRBV5-1, the J gene TRBJ2-1; 7 positions match TRBD1. Looked up from germline, CDR1 is SGHRS and CDR2 is YFSETQ. V was pared by 0 bases and J by 6 bases, with 3 bases of the junction left unmatched. The CDR3 length is 14 residues. CDR3 coding DNA: TGCGCCAGCAGCTTGGTTTCAGGGGGCAATGAGCAGTTCTTC. Its protein product is CASSLVSGGNEQFF.

The rearrangement links TRBV9 to TRBJ2-2; TRBD2 matches at 8 bases. V was pared by 3 bases and J by 0 bases, with 7 bases of the junction left unmatched. The CDR3 loop spans 17 amino acids. Germline V gene data show CDR1 as SGDLS and CDR2 as YYNGEE. The CDR3 DNA is TGTGCCAGCAGCGAAGACGGGAGGGGGGCGAACACCGGGGAGCTGTTTTTT. As protein: CASSEDGRGANTGELFF.

The chain employs TRBV5-5 and TRBJ2-6; D uncertain. The CDR3 is 12 amino acids. CDR1 and CDR2 (germline): SGHKS, YYEKEE (reference sequence). The V end lost 7 bases, the J end lost 3 bases, and 5 bases lay between the germline ends. For the CDR3, the DNA is TGTGCCAGCTTAGATGGGGCCAACGTCCTGACTTTC. Its protein is CASLDGANVLTF. Using reference TRBV5-5 and TRBJ2-6 for the parts outside the CDR3, the full variable domain is DAGVTQSPTHLIKTRGQQVTLRCSPISGHKSVSWYQQVLGQGPQFIFQYYEKEERGRGNFPDRFSARQFPNYSSELNVNALLLGDSALYLCASLDGANVLTFGAGSRLTVL.

This clone was detected a few times. The chain recombines TRBV12-5 with TRBJ2-3, with a tentative D call TRBD1 (7 bases). Trimming pared 3 bases from V and 6 bases from J, leaving 16 bases between. Per the germline V gene, CDR1 is LGHNT and CDR2 is FRNRAP. This CDR3 has 15 amino acids. CDR3: CASGFRDSGGDTQYF. The CDR3 bases are TGTGCTAGTGGTTTTAGGGACAGTGGAGGGGATACGCAGTATTTT.

J is TRBJ2-3 and V is TRBV29-1; possibly TRBD2 for D (8 bases). The CDR3 sequence is 18 residues long. Between the trimmed V and J ends, which lost 1 base and 4 bases, there was a span of 24 bases. The germline V gene has CDR1 SQVTM and CDR2 ANQGSEA. The DNA for the CDR3 is TGCAGCGTTGAAGGGGCATGGACAGGCAGCGGGAGCGCAGATACGCAGTATTTT. It is translated as CSVEGAWTGSGSADTQYF.

The rearrangement uses TRBV9 and TRBJ2-5; a weak D match, TRBD2 (6 bases). V was shortened by 3 bases and J by 2 bases, with 14 bases between the two germline ends. Germline CDR1 SGDLS, CDR2 YYNGEE. The CDR3 is 15 amino acids. The CDR3 loop is CASSAISGVQETQYF. The CDR3 DNA sequence: TGTGCCAGCAGCGCGATTAGCGGAGTTCAAGAGACCCAGTACTTC.

For the CDR3, the DNA is TGCAGCGTTGATGGGCTCTACGAGCAGTACTTC. Amino acid sequence: CSVDGLYEQYF. V usage is TRBV29-1 and J usage is TRBJ2-7; the D is unclear. Trimming took 3 bases from V and 3 from J, leaving 6 bases between them. The CDR3 is 11 residues long. The V gene's germline CDR1 is SQVTM and CDR2 ANQGSEA.

The rearrangement uses TRBV7-2 and TRBJ1-2, with D perhaps TRBD1 (6 bases). The V end lost 3 bases, the J end lost 6 bases, and 11 bases lay between the germline ends. The CDR3 extends over 13 amino acids. Germline V CDR1 and CDR2: SGHTA, FQGNSA. CDR3 amino acids: CASSFTGSDGYTF. CDR3 nucleotide sequence: TGTGCCAGCAGCTTTACAGGGAGTGATGGCTACACCTTC.

The gene calls are TRBV11-3 and TRBJ2-2; tentative D call: TRBD2 (5 bases). CDR1 SGHNT and CDR2 YENEEA come from the germline V gene. Between the trimmed V and J ends, which lost 4 bases and 3 bases, there was a span of 15 bases. The CDR3 consists of 16 residues. CDR3 nucleotide sequence: TGTGCCAGCAGCTCACCACTGGTGGGAGACACCGGGGAGCTGTTTTTT. As protein: CASSSPLVGDTGELFF.

CDR3 region: CASSAIASDREFF. In nucleotides, the CDR3 is TGTGCCAGCAGTGCTATAGCGTCGGATCGAGAGTTCTTC. The chain combines TRBV14 with TRBJ2-1, with a weak D call TRBD2 (5 bases). CDR1 and CDR2 from the germline V gene are SGHDN and FVKESK. Trimming cost V 6 bases and J 14 bases, with 20 bases left between them. This CDR3 has 13 residues.

This sequence joins TRBV6-5 and TRBJ2-2; D unclear. The CDR3 sequence is 12 residues long. The V gene's germline CDR1 is MNHEY and CDR2 SVGAGI. V was pared by 7 bases and J by 1 base, with 4 bases between. CDR3 protein: CASTRNTGELFF. CDR3 bases: TGTGCCAGCACCCGGAACACCGGGGAGCTGTTTTTT.